This entry features one T cell receptor (beta chain) sequence. Its target is unknown. This entry belongs to a study of T cell responses to AZD1222 COVID-19 vaccine. Study-wide points: Every sample of the repertoires postdated the peak T cell response. The donor cohort was predominantly white British with a female majority, and clonal diversity may have been underestimated. Dominant CD4 TCR responses targeted spike regions 160-218 and 743-854.

Recipients boosted at about 4 weeks or about 12 weeks are pooled. The data were produced by immunoSEQ multiplex PCR, yet TCRdb's version contains in-frame clones alone and is incomplete. Of around 190,000 clones listed, 70% to 90% are singletons. The sequence was obtained from an adult who received the AZD1222 COVID-19 vaccine. Sample: peripheral blood, taken 28 days after the second AZD1222 dose.

CDR3 DNA: TGCGCCAGCAGCCAAGACCAGGCCCGTAGCAATCAGCCCCAGCATTTT. Translation gives CASSQDQARSNQPQHF. This rearrangement joins TRBV4-1 to TRBJ1-5; no clear D gene. The CDR3 runs 16 residues. Germline CDR1 reads MGHRA; CDR2 reads YSYEKL. The germline V and J ends were trimmed by 0 bases and 0 bases, with 9 bases remaining between them.